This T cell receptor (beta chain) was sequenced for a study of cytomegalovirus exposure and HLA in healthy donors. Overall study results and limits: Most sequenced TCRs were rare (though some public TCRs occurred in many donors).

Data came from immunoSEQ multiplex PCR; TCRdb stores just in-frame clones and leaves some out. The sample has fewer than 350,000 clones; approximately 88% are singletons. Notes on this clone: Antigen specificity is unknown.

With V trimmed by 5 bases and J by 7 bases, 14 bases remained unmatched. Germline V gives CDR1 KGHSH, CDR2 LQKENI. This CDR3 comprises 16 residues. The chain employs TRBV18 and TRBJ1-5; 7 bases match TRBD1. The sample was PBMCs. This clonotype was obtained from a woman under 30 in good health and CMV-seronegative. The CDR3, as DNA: TGTGCCAGCTCAACGAGGTCGACGACAGGGATCCAGCCCCAGCATTTT. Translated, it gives CASSTRSTTGIQPQHF. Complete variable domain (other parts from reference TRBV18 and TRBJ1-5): NAGVMQNPRHLVRRRGQEARLRCSPMKGHSHVYWYRQLPEEGLKFMVYLQKENIIDESGMPKERFSAEFPKEGPSILRIQQVVRGDSAAYFCASSTRSTTGIQPQHFGDGTRLSIL.